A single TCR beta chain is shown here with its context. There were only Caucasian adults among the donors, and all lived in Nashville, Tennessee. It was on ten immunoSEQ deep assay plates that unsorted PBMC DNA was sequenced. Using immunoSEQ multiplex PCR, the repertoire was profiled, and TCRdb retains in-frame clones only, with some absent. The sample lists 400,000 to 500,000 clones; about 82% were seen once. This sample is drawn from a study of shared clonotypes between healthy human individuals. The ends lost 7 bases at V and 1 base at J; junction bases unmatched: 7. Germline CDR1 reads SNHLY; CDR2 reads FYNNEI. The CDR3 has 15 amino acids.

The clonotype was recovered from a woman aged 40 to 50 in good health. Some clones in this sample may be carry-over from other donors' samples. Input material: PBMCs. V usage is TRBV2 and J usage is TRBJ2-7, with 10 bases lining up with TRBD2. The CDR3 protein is CASNRLAGPSYEQYF. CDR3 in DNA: TGTGCCAGCAACCGACTAGCGGGTCCGTCCTACGAGCAGTACTTC.